Included here is one TCR beta chain sequence, with context. Losses at the gene ends were 5 bases for V and 2 bases for J; bases not matched to a gene: 3. Germline values: CDR1 SNHLY, CDR2 FYNNEI. This CDR3 is 14 amino acids long. The source of the sample is a study of blood T cell repertoires in COVID-19. The overall study: Donors in the United States, Italy and Spain gave samples during acute or convalescent COVID-19. T cells, B-cell-depleted T cells, or PBMCs supplied cDNA or gDNA.

Authors' processing steps: Nucleated cell number was recorded as an estimate derived from reference gene primer amplification. Sequencing was performed with immunoSEQ multiplex PCR; in TCRdb, only in-frame clones are kept and a portion is missing. The V and J calls and clone size were taken over from that table, and D and trimming were inferred from the DNA. The data contain 200,000 to 300,000 clones, 70% to 85% of them singletons. The V gene is TRBV2, the J gene TRBJ2-7; TRBD1 agrees at 10 bases. Source material: peripheral blood. The TCR originated in a man aged 35-49 years who had recovered from COVID-19. The CDR3 loop is CASSLGQGAYEQYF. Written as DNA, the CDR3 is TGTGCCAGCAGTCTCGGACAGGGGGCCTACGAGCAGTACTTC.